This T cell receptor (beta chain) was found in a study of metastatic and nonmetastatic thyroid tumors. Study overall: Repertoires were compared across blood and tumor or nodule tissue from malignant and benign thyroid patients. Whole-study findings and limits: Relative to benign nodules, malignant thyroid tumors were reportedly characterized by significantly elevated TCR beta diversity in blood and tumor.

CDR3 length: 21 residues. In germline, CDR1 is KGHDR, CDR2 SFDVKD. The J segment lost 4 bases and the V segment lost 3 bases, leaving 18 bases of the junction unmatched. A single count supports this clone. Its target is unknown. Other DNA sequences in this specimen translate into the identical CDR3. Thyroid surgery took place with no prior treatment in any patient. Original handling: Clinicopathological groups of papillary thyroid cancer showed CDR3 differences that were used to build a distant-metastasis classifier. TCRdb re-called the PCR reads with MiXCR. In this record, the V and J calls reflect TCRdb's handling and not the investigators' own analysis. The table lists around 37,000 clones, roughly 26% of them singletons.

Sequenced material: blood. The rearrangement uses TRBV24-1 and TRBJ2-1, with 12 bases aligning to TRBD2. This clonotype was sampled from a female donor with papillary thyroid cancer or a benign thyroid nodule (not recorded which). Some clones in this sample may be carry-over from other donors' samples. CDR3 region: CATSDRDASGGAAGSYNEQFF. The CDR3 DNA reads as TGTGCCACCAGTGATCGGGATGCTAGCGGGGGGGCCGCCGGATCATACAATGAGCAGTTCTTC.